These T cell receptor beta chains were read from a single sample in a study of T cell responses to AZD1222 COVID-19 vaccine. Assay used: immunoSEQ multiplex PCR; TCRdb lists only in-frame clones, some missing. The repertoire has about 92,000 clones, roughly 90% of them found once; the top ten carry approximately 27%. The source material was peripheral blood, sampled on day 0 of AZD1222 vaccination. These receptors were taken from an adult in good health. The CDR3 runs from the conserved cysteine through the conserved F or W. The order of the fields is J gene, V gene, clone size, D gene, CDR3 protein, CDR3 DNA. D genes are given only for firm matches. The listing skips clone size in some rows; elsewhere it reads once, few, many or a size class.

>TRBJ1-4|TRBV14|NA|NA
CASSQWGAGEKLFF
TGTGCCAGCAGCCAATGGGGAGCCGGGGAAAAACTGTTTTTT
>TRBJ2-3|TRBV2|NA|NA
CASSGTETSTDTQYF
TGTGCCAGCAGTGGGACAGAAACTAGCACAGATACGCAGTATTTT
>TRBJ1-1|TRBV18|once|TRBD1
CASSPLTGTGGVWTEAFF
TGTGCCAGCTCACCACTGACCGGGACAGGGGGAGTGTGGACTGAAGCTTTCTTT
>TRBJ2-1|TRBV7-9|once|TRBD1
CASSFGTAYNEQFF
TGTGCCAGCAGCTTCGGGACAGCCTACAATGAGCAGTTCTTC
>TRBJ1-4|TRBV5-8|NA|TRBD1
CASSPGGANEKLFF
TGTGCCAGCAGCCCAGGGGGGGCTAATGAAAAACTGTTTTTT
>TRBJ2-4|TRBV6-5|NA|NA
CASSRMVAKNIQYF
TGTGCCAGCAGTCGTATGGTAGCCAAAAACATTCAGTACTTC
>TRBJ2-7|TRBV10-3|NA|NA
CAISAADEYEQYF
TGTGCCATCAGTGCCGCCGACGAGTACGAGCAGTACTTC
>TRBJ1-6|TRBV18|NA|TRBD1
CASSLDRDVGSPLHF
TGTGCCAGCTCGCTCGACAGGGACGTTGGGTCACCCCTCCACTTT
>TRBJ2-2|TRBV2|NA|TRBD2
CASSPTSGNTGELFF
TGTGCCAGCAGCCCGACTAGCGGGAACACCGGGGAGCTGTTTTTT
>TRBJ2-1|TRBV27|NA|NA
CASSRGGEQFF
TGTGCCAGCAGTAGGGGAGGTGAGCAGTTCTTC
>TRBJ2-5|TRBV5-4|NA|NA
CASSSGEQAETQYF
TGTGCCAGCAGCTCGGGGGAACAGGCAGAGACCCAGTACTTC
>TRBJ1-2|TRBV12-3/TRBV12-4|NA|NA
CASSPSLGYGYTF
TGTGCCAGCAGCCCTAGCTTGGGCTATGGCTACACCTTC
>TRBJ1-1|TRBV27|NA|TRBD1
CASNKRTGNTEAFF
TGTGCCAGCAACAAAAGGACAGGGAACACTGAAGCTTTCTTT
>TRBJ2-2|TRBV9|NA|NA
CASSVGHRARTGELFF
TGTGCCAGCAGCGTAGGACACCGGGCGAGAACCGGGGAGCTGTTTTTT
>TRBJ2-4|TRBV11-2|NA|NA
CASSLSRAKNIQYF
TGTGCCAGCAGCTTAAGCCGAGCCAAAAACATTCAGTACTTC
>TRBJ2-7|TRBV11-2|NA|TRBD2
CASSRTSGSGLTYEQYF
TGTGCCAGCAGCAGGACTAGCGGGAGTGGTTTAACGTACGAGCAGTACTTC
>TRBJ2-7|TRBV7-3|NA|TRBD1
CASSSQGYVDEQYF
TGTGCCAGCAGCTCACAGGGGTATGTGGACGAGCAGTACTTC
>TRBJ1-2|TRBV19|NA|NA
CASSIERGGLSGYTF
TGTGCCAGTAGTATAGAACGGGGTGGCTTGAGTGGCTACACCTTC
>TRBJ2-7|TRBV10-3|NA|NA
CAISGSDRSYEQYF
TGTGCCATCAGTGGGTCTGACCGGTCCTACGAGCAGTACTTC
>TRBJ2-2|TRBV24-1|NA|NA
CATSDFYATTHTGELFF
TGTGCCACCAGTGATTTTTACGCGACTACCCACACCGGGGAGCTGTTTTTT
>TRBJ2-1|TRBV7-9|NA|TRBD2
CASSPGGGGLYNEQFF
TGTGCCAGCAGCCCCGGGGGGGGAGGGCTGTACAATGAGCAGTTCTTC
>TRBJ2-1|TRBV7-3|NA|TRBD2
CASSLGGLGLNEQFF
TGTGCCAGCAGCTTAGGAGGTCTGGGACTAAATGAGCAGTTCTTC
>TRBJ2-7|TRBV30|NA|TRBD2
CAWSLAGTSYEQYF
TGTGCCTGGAGTCTAGCGGGGACCTCCTACGAGCAGTACTTC
>TRBJ2-4|TRBV7-2|NA|TRBD1
CATGQGLAKNIQYF
TGTGCCACCGGACAGGGGCTAGCCAAAAACATTCAGTACTTC
>TRBJ2-4|TRBV7-2|NA|NA
CASSLKRWGDQYF
TGTGCCAGCAGCCTAAAACGTTGGGGTGATCAGTACTTC
>TRBJ1-2|TRBV28|NA|NA
CASSLIIDRAYTF
TGTGCCAGCAGTTTAATTATTGATAGGGCCTACACCTTC
>TRBJ2-1|TRBV18|NA|TRBD1
CASSKGTGNEQFF
TGTGCCAGCTCGAAAGGGACAGGGAATGAGCAGTTCTTC
>TRBJ2-5|TRBV7-9|NA|NA
CASSLAGRGETQYF
TGTGCCAGCAGCTTAGCGGGAAGAGGAGAGACCCAGTACTTC
>TRBJ1-4|TRBV27|NA|NA
CASSLLREDEKLFF
TGTGCCAGCAGTTTACTTAGGGAAGATGAAAAACTGTTTTTT
>TRBJ2-7|TRBV5-4|NA|TRBD1
CASSTGQGSYEQYF
TGTGCCAGCAGCACCGGACAGGGGAGCTACGAGCAGTACTTC
>TRBJ2-2|TRBV27|NA|NA
CATQDSGNTGELFF
TGTGCCACCCAGGATAGCGGGAACACCGGGGAGCTGTTTTTT
>TRBJ2-7|TRBV6-6|NA|NA
CASNGGSEQYF
TGTGCCAGCAATGGGGGATCCGAGCAGTACTTC